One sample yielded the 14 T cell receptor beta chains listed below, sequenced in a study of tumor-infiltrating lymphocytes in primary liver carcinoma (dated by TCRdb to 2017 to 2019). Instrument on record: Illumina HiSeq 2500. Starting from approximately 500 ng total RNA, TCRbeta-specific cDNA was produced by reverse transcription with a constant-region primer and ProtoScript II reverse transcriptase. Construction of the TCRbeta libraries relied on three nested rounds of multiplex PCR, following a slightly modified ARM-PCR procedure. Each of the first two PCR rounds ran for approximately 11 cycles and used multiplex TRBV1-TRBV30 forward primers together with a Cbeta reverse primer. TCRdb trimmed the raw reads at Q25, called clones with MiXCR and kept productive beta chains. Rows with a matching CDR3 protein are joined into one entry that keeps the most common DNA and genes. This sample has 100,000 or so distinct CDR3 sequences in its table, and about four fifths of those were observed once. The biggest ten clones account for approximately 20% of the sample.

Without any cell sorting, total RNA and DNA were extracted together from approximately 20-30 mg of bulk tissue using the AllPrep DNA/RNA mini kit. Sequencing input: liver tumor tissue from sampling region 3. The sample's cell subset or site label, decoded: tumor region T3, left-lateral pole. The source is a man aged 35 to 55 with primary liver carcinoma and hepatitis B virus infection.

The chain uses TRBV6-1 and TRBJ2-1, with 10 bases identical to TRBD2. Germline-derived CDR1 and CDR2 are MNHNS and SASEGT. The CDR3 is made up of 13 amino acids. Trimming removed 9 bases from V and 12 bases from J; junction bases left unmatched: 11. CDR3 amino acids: CASLLAGIYVQFF. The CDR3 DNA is TGTGCCAGTCTACTAGCGGGAATCTATGTGCAGTTCTTC.

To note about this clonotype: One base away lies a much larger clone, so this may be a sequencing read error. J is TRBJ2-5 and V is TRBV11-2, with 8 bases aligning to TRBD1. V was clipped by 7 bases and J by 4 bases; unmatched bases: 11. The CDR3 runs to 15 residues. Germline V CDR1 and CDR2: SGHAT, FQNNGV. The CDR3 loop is CASISPRTGLETQYF. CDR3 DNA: TGTGCCAGCATCTCCCCCCGGACAGGGCTAGAGACCCAGTACTTC.

Here the CDR3 reads CVSSLTPYEQYF. As DNA, the CDR3 is TGTGTCAGTAGCCTGACCCCCTACGAGCAGTACTTC. The chain recombines TRBV7-9 with TRBJ2-7; unclear D gene. CDR1 is SEHNR, CDR2 FQNEAQ, per germline (reference sequence). This CDR3 contains 12 residues.

In DNA form, the CDR3 reads TGTACCAACAGCTTGGGGTTCGACAATCAGCCCCAGCATTTT. This codes for CTNSLGFDNQPQHF. The chain recombines TRBV5-6 with TRBJ1-5; D not resolved. The CDR3 consists of 14 residues. Germline V gene lookup returns CDR1 SGHDT and CDR2 YYEEEE. The full variable domain, with the rest looked up from reference TRBV5-6 and TRBJ1-5, is DAGVTQSPTHLIKTRGQQVTLRCSPKSGHDTVSWYQQALGQGPQFIFQYYEEEERQRGNFPDRFSGHQFPNYSSELNVNALLLGDSALYLCTNSLGFDNQPQHFGDGTRLSIL.

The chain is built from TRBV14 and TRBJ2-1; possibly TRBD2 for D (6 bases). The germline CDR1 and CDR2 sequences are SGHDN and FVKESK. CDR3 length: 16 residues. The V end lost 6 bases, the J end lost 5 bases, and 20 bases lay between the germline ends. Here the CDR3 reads CASSVIAEWVNNEQFF. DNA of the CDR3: TGTGCCAGCAGTGTCATAGCGGAATGGGTAAACAATGAGCAGTTCTTC.

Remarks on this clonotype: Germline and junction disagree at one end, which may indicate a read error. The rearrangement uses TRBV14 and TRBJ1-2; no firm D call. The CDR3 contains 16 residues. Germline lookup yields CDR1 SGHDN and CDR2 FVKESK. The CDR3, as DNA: TGTGCCAGCAGCCGAGTTAACCCCCCGTGGGAAAATGGTTACACCTTC. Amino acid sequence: CASSRVNPPWENGYTF.

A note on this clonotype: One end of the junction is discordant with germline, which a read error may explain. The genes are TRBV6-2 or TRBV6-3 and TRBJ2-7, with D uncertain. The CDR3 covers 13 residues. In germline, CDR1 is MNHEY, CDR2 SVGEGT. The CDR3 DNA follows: TGTGCCTGCAGTTACGAGATACCGTACGAGCAGTATTTC. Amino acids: CACSYEIPYEQYF.

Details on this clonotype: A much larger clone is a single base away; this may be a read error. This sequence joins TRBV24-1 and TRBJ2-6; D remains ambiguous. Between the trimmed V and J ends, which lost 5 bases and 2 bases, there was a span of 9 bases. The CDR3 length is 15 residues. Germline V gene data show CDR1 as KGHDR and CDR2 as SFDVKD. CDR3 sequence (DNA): TGTGCCACCAGTGTTGTGACACCTGGGGCCAACGTCCTGACTTTC. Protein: CATSVVTPGANVLTF.

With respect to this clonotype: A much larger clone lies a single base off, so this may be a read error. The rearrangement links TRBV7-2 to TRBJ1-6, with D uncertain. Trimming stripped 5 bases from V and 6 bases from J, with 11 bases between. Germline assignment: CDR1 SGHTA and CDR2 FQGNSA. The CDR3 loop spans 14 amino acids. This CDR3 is CASSQQLTNSPLHF. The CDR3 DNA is TGTGCCAGCAGCCAACAGCTTACTAATTCACCCCTCCACTTT.

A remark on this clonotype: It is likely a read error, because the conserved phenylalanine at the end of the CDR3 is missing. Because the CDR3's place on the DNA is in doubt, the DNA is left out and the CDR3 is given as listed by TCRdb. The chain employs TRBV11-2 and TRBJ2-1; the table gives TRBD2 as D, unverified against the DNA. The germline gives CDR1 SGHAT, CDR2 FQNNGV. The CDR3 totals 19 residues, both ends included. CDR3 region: CASSFQWVPGTSGCHKLFI.

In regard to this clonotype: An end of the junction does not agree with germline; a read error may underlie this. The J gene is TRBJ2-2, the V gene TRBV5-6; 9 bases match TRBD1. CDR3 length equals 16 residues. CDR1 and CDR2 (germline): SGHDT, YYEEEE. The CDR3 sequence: CVSSVPGQGNTGELFF. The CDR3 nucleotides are TGTGTCAGCAGCGTACCGGGACAGGGAAACACCGGGGAGCTGTTTTTT.

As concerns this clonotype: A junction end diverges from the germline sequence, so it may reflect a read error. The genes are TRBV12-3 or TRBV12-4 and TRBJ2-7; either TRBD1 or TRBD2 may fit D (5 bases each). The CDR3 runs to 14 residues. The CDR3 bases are TGTGCCAGCACCTGGGGGATAGGGGTCTACGAACAGTACTTC. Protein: CASTWGIGVYEQYF.

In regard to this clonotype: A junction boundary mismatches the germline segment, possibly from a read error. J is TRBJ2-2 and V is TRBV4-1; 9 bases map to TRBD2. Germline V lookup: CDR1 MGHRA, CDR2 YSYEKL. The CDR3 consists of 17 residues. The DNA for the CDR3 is TGCGCCAGCAGCCAAGATATAGCGGGAGCGAACACCGGGGAGCTATTTTTT. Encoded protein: CASSQDIAGANTGELFF.

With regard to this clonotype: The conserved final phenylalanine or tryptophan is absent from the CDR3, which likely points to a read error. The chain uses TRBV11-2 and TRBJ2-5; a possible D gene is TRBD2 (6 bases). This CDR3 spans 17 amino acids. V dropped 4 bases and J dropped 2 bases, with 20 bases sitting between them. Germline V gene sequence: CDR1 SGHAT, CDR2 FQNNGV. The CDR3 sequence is CASSSYPGVAAQETQYL. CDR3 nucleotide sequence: TGTGCCAGCAGCTCATATCCGGGGGTAGCGGCACAAGAGACCCAGTACTTA.